The present T cell receptor (beta chain) was sequenced within a study of blood T cell repertoires in COVID-19 (TCRdb year 2020). In terms of the full investigation: The collaborator samples originated in the United States, Italy and Spain and spanned the acute and convalescent phases of COVID-19. The prospective study material was composed of cDNA or gDNA derived from T cells, B-cell-depleted T cells, or PBMCs. The dataset comprised deeply sampled blood TCRbeta repertoires from subjects exposed to, actively infected with, or recovered from COVID-19. The repertoires were made available in a free public database intended to serve as a resource for research on the immune response to SARS-CoV-2. The samples were drawn from two sources: the first 160 participants of the ongoing ImmuneRACE study, and about 1,300 subjects contributed by 6 global collaborators. A de-identified subject ID, COVID-19 status, age in years and sex were almost always included in the sample metadata. Where available, HLA class I and class II types were obtained from metadata supplied by the sample provider rather than from assay-based typing. Results and caveats for the whole study, not just this receptor: Clinical and demographic metadata were provided uncurated, with the amount varying by source and participant.

The immunoSEQ Assay, a bias-controlled multiplex PCR, was used to amplify TCRbeta CDR3 regions from genomic DNA. On the authors' methods: The number of nucleated cells in each sample was estimated from the amplification of reference gene primers within the assay. To quantify the absolute abundance of each unique TCRbeta CDR3 rearrangement, sequence reads were collapsed and filtered. For each sample, productive Simpson clonality was calculated by taking the square root of Simpson's diversity index across productive rearrangements. The table comes from immuneACCESS by way of TCRdb, which keeps in-frame sequences with V and J called. Part of the clones is missing from these tables; in studies checked, under half for an unresolved V gene and the rest for unknown reasons. V, J and clone size are those of that table, while D and trimming were read from the DNA. Here the sample has 300,000 to 400,000 clones; around nine tenths occur a single time. About 5.2% of the sample lies in the top ten.

The germline V gene specifies SGHDT as CDR1 and YYEEEE as CDR2. V sheds 4 bases and J sheds 0 bases, leaving 11 bases between their ends. The CDR3 sequence holds 16 residues, the cysteine and phenylalanine included. Left in the record is the CDR3 DNA by itself, 48 bases read in frame from the first base. This clone was observed once. The antigen it binds to is not known. No base-level quality is on record; no much larger clone is a single base apart. Participants in the prospective study were enrolled through a virtual design, were aged about 18 to 90 years, and lived in under 25 United States geographic areas. In the prospective study, participants were assigned to cohorts based on the clinical history participants reported in a screening survey and a study questionnaire. Recovered participants in ImmuneRACE Cohort 3 were defined as having two consecutive negative NP/OP PCR tests, clearance from a healthcare professional, or resolution of symptoms. In the prospective study, mobile phlebotomists collected whole blood, serum and a nasopharyngeal or oropharyngeal swab from each participant. Participants in the prospective study had the option to provide additional blood draws and questionnaires over a roughly 2-month period. Prospective study blood samples were shipped either frozen or at room temperature before DNA extraction.

The sequence was collected from a man between 60 and 70 years old who had recovered from COVID-19. Recombination connected TRBV5-6 to TRBJ2-6, and TRBD1 may be the D gene, going by 6 matching bases. Sequenced input: PBMCs or T cells enriched from blood (not recorded which). The bases are TGTGCCAGCAGCACCGACAGGACCTCTGGGGCCAACGTCCTGACTTTC. Translation gives CASSTDRTSGANVLTF.